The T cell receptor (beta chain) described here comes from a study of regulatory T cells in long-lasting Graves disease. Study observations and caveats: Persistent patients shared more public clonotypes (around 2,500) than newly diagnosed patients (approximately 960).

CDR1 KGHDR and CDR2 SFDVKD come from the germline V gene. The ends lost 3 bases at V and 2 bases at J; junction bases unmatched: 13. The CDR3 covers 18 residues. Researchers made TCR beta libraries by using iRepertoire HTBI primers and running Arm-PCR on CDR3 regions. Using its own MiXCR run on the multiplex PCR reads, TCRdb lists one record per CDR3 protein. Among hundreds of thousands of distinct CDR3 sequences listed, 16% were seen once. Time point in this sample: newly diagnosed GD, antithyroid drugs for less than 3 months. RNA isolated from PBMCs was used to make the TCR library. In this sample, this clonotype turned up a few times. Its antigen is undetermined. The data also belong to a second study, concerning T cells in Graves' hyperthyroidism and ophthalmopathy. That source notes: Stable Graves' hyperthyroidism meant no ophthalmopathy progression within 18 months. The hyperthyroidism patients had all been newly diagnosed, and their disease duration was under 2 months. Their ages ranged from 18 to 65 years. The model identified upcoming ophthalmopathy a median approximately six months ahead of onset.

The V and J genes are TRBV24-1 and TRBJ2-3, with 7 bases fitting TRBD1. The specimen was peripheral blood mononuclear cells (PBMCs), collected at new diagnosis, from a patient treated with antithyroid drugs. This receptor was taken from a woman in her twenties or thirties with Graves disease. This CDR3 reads CATSDRRQGKSNTDTQYF. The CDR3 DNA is TGTGCCACCAGTGATCGTCGACAGGGCAAAAGTAACACAGATACGCAGTATTTT.